These 21 T cell receptor beta chains were all obtained from the same sample, sequenced in a study of blood T cell repertoires in COVID-19. Using immunoSEQ multiplex PCR, the repertoire was profiled, and TCRdb retains in-frame clones only, with some absent. Here the sample spans roughly 98,000 clones, roughly 82% being singletons. What was sequenced was peripheral blood. These receptors all stem from a man between 65 and 80 years old with active or convalescent COVID-19.

The chain couples TRBV21-1 to TRBJ2-3; TRBD2 was called by the table and not checked on the DNA. TRBV21-1 is a pseudogene locus. CDR3 length: 15 residues. The CDR3 here is CASSKAGEVTDTQYF. The CDR3 DNA reads as TGTGCCAGCAGCAAAGCCGGGGAAGTAACAGATACGCAGTATTTT.

V and J are TRBV6-7 and TRBJ2-7; perhaps TRBD1 as D (5 bases). TRBV6-7 has ORF status, its function being uncertain. With 5 bases removed from V and 6 bases from J, the gap between germline ends came to 11 bases. This CDR3 is built from 12 residues. CDR3 sequence (DNA): TGTGCCAGCAGTAACCCAGGGTTCGAGCAGTACTTC. The encoded protein is CASSNPGFEQYF.

This clone has more than one count but fewer than ten. The chain joins TRBV5-1 to TRBJ2-5; D is perhaps TRBD2 (7 bases). The CDR3 is 13 residues long. The germline CDR1 and CDR2 sequences are SGHRS and YFSETQ. Trimming stripped 4 bases from V and 9 bases from J, with 16 bases between. In DNA form, the CDR3 reads TGCGCCAGCAGCAGCGGGGCAGGGGCGGCCCAGTACTTC. This sequence encodes CASSSGAGAAQYF.

This rearrangement joins TRBV6-5 to TRBJ1-6, with a possible D match to TRBD1 (5 bases). CDR1 and CDR2 from the germline V gene are MNHEY and SVGAGI. This CDR3 has 15 amino acids. The V gene lost 6 bases and the J gene lost 7 bases, with 16 bases spanning the gap. The CDR3 DNA sequence: TGTGCCAGCAGCGAGGGGAGGCCAGGGAATTCACCCCTCCACTTT. Its protein is CASSEGRPGNSPLHF.

The V call is TRBV21-1, the J call TRBJ2-7; the table gives TRBD1 as D, unverified against the DNA. TRBV21-1 is a pseudogene segment. The CDR3 runs to 18 residues. In DNA, the CDR3 is TGTGCCAGCCCATTCCGGGACAGGGCTAGAGGGAGGCCCTACGAGCAGTACTTC. Protein product: CASPFRDRARGRPYEQYF.

DNA of the CDR3: TGCAGTGCTAGTGACGGGGGAGATACGCAGTATTTT. Translated: CSASDGGDTQYF. The chain employs TRBV20-1 and TRBJ2-3; D may be TRBD2 (6 bases). Trimming took 3 bases from V and 5 from J, leaving 9 bases between them. The CDR3 is 12 amino acids. Germline CDR1 reads DFQATT; CDR2 reads SNEGSKA (reference sequence).

V is TRBV10-3 and J is TRBJ1-1; a weak D match, TRBD1 (5 bases). The CDR3 is made up of 14 amino acids. Trimming removed 0 bases at V and 6 bases at J, with 11 bases between. CDR1 is ENHRY and CDR2 is SYGVKD in the germline V gene. The CDR3 spells CAISESGRGPEAFF. The CDR3 coding sequence is TGTGCCATCAGTGAGTCGGGAAGGGGCCCTGAAGCTTTCTTT.

This clone turned up a few times. The genes are TRBV19 and TRBJ2-1, with 9 bases lining up with TRBD1. The CDR3 is 15 residues long. V was clipped by 7 bases and J by 5 bases; unmatched bases: 9. Germline assignment: CDR1 LNHDA and CDR2 SQIVND (reference sequence). Here the CDR3 DNA reads TGTGCCAGTACCACCGGGACAGGGACCAACAATGAGCAGTTCTTC. This sequence encodes CASTTGTGTNNEQFF.

The chain carries TRBV4-2 and TRBJ1-5, with D maybe TRBD1 (6 bases). The CDR3 has 14 amino acids. Trimming pared 5 bases from V and 5 bases from J, leaving 13 bases between. Germline CDR1 is LGHNA and CDR2 is YNFKEQ. CDR3 coding DNA: TGTGCCAGCAGCATCAACAGGGCCCATCAGCCCCAGCATTTT. This codes for CASSINRAHQPQHF.

V usage is TRBV30 and J usage is TRBJ1-6, with D perhaps matching TRBD1 (5 bases). CDR3 length: 12 residues. Trimming took 5 bases from V and 11 from J, leaving 13 bases between them. Germline V gene sequence: CDR1 GTSNPN, CDR2 SVGIG (reference sequence). The chain's CDR3 is CAWGPLRAPLHF. The CDR3 DNA reads as TGTGCCTGGGGCCCTCTCAGGGCACCCCTCCACTTT.

The gene calls are TRBV7-6 and TRBJ1-2; 7 positions agree with TRBD1. The germline gives CDR1 SGHVS, CDR2 FNYEAQ. Trimming took 4 bases from V and 5 from J; bases not matched to a gene: 4. This CDR3 contains 13 residues. CDR3 in amino acids: CASSSQGTYGYTF. The CDR3 region has the DNA TGTGCCAGCAGCTCACAGGGGACGTATGGCTACACCTTC.

The rearrangement joins TRBV9 to TRBJ2-3; D is unresolved. Trimming pared 0 bases from V and 2 bases from J, leaving 7 bases between. The CDR3 totals 14 residues. Germline V lookup: CDR1 SGDLS, CDR2 YYNGEE. CDR3 sequence: CASSVAGYTDTQYF. CDR3 DNA sequence: TGTGCCAGCAGCGTAGCGGGTTACACAGATACGCAGTATTTT.

There are a few counts of this clone. The V call is TRBV7-9, the J call TRBJ1-4; D possibly corresponds to TRBD1 (5 bases). Germline CDR1 and CDR2: SEHNR and FQNEAQ (reference sequence). The V and J ends lost 4 bases and 5 bases respectively, with 14 bases between them. There are 15 residues in the CDR3. CDR3 coding DNA: TGTGCCAGCAGCTCCTGGACATTAACAAATGAAAAACTGTTTTTT. It yields the protein CASSSWTLTNEKLFF.

J is TRBJ1-5 and V is TRBV27, with D perhaps TRBD1 (5 bases). The CDR3 covers 14 residues. Trimming took off 3 bases at V and 1 base at J, with 7 bases between the two ends. Germline V gives CDR1 MNHEY, CDR2 SMNVEV (reference sequence). The CDR3 DNA sequence: TGTGCCAGCAGTTTTTCAGGGAGCAATCAGCCCCAGCATTTT. Residues: CASSFSGSNQPQHF.

This clone showed up just a few times. The chain joins TRBV2 to TRBJ1-5; D unresolved. Germline V gene lookup returns CDR1 SNHLY and CDR2 FYNNEI. The CDR3 consists of 12 residues. Trimming shortened V by 6 bases and J by 4 bases, and 7 bases separated the two germline ends. The CDR3 is CASSVQNQPQHF. In nucleotides, the CDR3 is TGTGCCAGCAGCGTCCAGAATCAGCCCCAGCATTTT.

This chain connects TRBV4-2 to TRBJ1-5, with a possible D match to TRBD1 (6 bases). Germline CDR1 and CDR2: LGHNA and YNFKEQ. The length of the CDR3 is 13 residues. Trimming pared 5 bases from V and 6 bases from J, leaving 11 bases between. In DNA, the CDR3 is TGTGCCAGCAGCTCAGTAGGGGGTCAGCCCCAGCATTTT. Translation gives CASSSVGGQPQHF.

DNA of the CDR3: TGCGCCAGCAGCTTGATCCCGGGGGACCTCACCGGGGAGCTGTTTTTT. Amino acid sequence: CASSLIPGDLTGELFF. The rearrangement uses TRBV5-1 and TRBJ2-2; the D gene is possibly TRBD2 (6 bases). The CDR3 sequence is 16 residues long. The germline V and J ends were trimmed by 1 base and 4 bases, with 14 bases remaining between them. Germline lookup yields CDR1 SGHRS and CDR2 YFSETQ.

This chain links TRBV7-6 with TRBJ1-5; TRBD1 matches at 7 bases. This CDR3 is built from 15 residues. Per germline, CDR1 SGHVS and CDR2 FNYEAQ. The V gene end was trimmed by 5 bases and the J gene end by 4 bases; junction bases not matched to a gene: 8. The DNA of the CDR3 is TGTGCCAGCAGCACTAAGACAGGGAGAAATCAGCCCCAGCATTTT. Residues: CASSTKTGRNQPQHF.

The chain links TRBV13 to TRBJ1-1; D unclear. Trimming took off 5 bases at V and 6 bases at J, with 13 bases between the two ends. Germline loops: CDR1 PRHDT, CDR2 FYEKMQ (reference sequence). The CDR3 spans 13 residues. CDR3 sequence reads: CASSTQVGAEAFF. The CDR3 DNA sequence: TGTGCCAGCAGCACTCAGGTGGGTGCTGAAGCTTTCTTT.

CDR3 nucleotide sequence: TGCGCCAGCAGCTTGGGACAGGGTAATGTTGAAGCTTTCTTT. Protein sequence: CASSLGQGNVEAFF. The rearrangement uses TRBV5-1 and TRBJ1-1; 7 nucleotides match TRBD1. Germline V gives CDR1 SGHRS, CDR2 YFSETQ. The CDR3 is 14 residues long. V shed 0 bases, J shed 7 bases, and the junction held 6 bases outside the gene matches.

The chain employs TRBV25-1 and TRBJ1-1; 7 bases are shared with TRBD1. CDR3 size: 15 residues. Unmatched junction bases numbered 10, after V lost 5 bases and J lost 4 bases. Germline values: CDR1 MGHDK, CDR2 SYGVNS. CDR3 in amino acids: CASSPHLPGGTEAFF. The DNA for the CDR3 is TGTGCCAGCAGTCCCCATCTCCCAGGGGGCACTGAAGCTTTCTTT.